This TCR beta chain appears in the sequencing data of a study of tumor and adjacent non-tumor tissue in lung cancer. As for the study in general: Histology: about 13 adenocarcinoma, 2 squamous cell carcinoma, 1 small cell lung cancer. Study results and limitations: Tumor tissue had significantly higher TCR diversity than normal lung.

For this clonotype: Its antigen is unidentified. At one of its ends the junction is not consistent with the germline gene, which may arise from a read error.

The library came from three nested PCR rounds adapted from ARM-PCR protocols. TCRdb passed the multiplex PCR reads through MiXCR, listing each CDR3 protein once. The repertoire consists of about 93,000 distinct CDR3 sequences, with roughly 66% occurring once and the leading ten covering approximately 16%. No cell sorting was done before RNA was extracted from the tissue. Germline CDR1 WSHSY, CDR2 SAAADI. This CDR3 has 13 amino acids. The TCR sequence derives from a man between 60 and 75 years old with non-small cell lung cancer. This sequence joins TRBV10-2 and TRBJ1-2; D ambiguous. Sequenced: lung tumor tissue. Here the CDR3 reads CVSTQTPNCGYTF. The CDR3 DNA reads as TGCGTCAGCACGCAGACCCCTAACTGTGGCTACACCTTC.